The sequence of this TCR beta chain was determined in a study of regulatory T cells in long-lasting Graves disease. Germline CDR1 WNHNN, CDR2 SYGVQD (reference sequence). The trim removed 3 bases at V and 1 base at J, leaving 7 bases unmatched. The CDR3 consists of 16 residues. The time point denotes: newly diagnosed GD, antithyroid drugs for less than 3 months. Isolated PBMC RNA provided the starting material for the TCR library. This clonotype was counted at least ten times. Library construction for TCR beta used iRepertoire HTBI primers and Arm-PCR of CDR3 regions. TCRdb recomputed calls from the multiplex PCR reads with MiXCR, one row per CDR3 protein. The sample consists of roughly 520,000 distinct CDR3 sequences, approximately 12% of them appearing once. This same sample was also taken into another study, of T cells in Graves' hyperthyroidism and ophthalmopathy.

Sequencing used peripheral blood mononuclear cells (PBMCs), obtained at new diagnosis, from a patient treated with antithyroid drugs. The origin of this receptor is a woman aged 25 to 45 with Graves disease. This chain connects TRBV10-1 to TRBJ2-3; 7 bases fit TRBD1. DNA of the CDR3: TGCGCCAGCAGTGATTGGGACAGTCTAGGCACAGATACGCAGTATTTT. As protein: CASSDWDSLGTDTQYF.